This T cell receptor beta chain derives from a study of shared clonotypes between healthy human individuals. Study-level findings and limits: Large sequencing depth failed to make sorted-subset sequencing complete, rarefaction showed.

TCRdb keeps only in-frame clones here, not all; method: immunoSEQ multiplex PCR. Here the sample spans around 600,000 clones, approximately 96% being singletons. Concerning this clone: Its antigen is currently unknown.

This CDR3 is built from 14 residues. Germline trimming cut 0 bases from V and 5 bases from J; bases unmatched to any gene: 4. In germline, CDR1 is SGHRS, CDR2 YFSETQ. Cells designated naive CD8 were CD45RO-negative and were positively selected for CCR7, with terminally differentiated effector memory CD45RA+ cells excluded. The sequencing input was naive CD8+ T cells sorted from blood. The rearrangement uses TRBV5-1 and TRBJ2-7; 8 positions match TRBD1. This clonotype was obtained from a woman aged 30 to 39 in good health. CDR3 region: CASSLGPGGNEQYF. For the CDR3, the DNA is TGCGCCAGCAGCTTGGGTCCAGGGGGCAACGAGCAGTACTTC.